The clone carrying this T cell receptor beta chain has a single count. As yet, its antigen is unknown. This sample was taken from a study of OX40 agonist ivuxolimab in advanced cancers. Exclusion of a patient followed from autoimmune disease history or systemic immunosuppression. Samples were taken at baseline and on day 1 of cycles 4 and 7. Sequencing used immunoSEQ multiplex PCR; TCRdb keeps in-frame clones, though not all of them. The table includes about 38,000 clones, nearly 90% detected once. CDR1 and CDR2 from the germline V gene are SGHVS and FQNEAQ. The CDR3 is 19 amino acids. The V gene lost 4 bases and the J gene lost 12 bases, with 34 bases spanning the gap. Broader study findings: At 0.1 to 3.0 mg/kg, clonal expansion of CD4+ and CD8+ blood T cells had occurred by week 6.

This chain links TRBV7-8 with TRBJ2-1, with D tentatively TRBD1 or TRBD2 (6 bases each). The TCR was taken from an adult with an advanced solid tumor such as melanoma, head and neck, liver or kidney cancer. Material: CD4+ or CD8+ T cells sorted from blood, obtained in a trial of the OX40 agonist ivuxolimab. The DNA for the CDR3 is TGTGCCAGCAGCTCACCCCCCCGGCCAACGGGGGCCCTCGCTACTTGGCAGTTCTTC. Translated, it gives CASSSPPRPTGALATWQFF.